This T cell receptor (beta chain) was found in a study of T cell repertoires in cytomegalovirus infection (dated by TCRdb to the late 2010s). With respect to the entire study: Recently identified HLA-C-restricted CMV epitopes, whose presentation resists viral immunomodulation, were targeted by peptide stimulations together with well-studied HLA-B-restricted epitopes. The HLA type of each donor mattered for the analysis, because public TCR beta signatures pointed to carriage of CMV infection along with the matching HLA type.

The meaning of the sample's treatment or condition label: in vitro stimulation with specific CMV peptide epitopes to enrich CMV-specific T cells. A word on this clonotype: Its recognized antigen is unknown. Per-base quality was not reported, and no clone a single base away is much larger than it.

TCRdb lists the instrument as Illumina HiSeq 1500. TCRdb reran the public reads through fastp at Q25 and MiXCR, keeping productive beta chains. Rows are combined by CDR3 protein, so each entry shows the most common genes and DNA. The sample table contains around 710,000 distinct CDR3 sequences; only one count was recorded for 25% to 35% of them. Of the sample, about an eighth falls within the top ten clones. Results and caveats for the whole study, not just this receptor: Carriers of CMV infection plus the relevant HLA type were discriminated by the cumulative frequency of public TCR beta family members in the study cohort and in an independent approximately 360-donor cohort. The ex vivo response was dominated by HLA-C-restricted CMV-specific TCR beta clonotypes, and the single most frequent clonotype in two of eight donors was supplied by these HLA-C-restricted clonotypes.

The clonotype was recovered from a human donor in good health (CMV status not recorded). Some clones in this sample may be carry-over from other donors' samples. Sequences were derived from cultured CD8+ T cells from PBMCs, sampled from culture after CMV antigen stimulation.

The CDR3: CASSNTSGIYGYTF. The DNA reads TGTGCCAGCAGTAACACCTCAGGGATCTATGGCTACACCTTC. The chain couples TRBV12-3 or TRBV12-4 to TRBJ1-2; the D gene is possibly TRBD1, with 5 bases matching. From the cysteine through the phenylalanine, the CDR3 covers 14 amino acids. The read is trimmed to its CDR3 DNA, 42 bases read in frame from base 1. At the junction V is shortened by 5 bases and J by 4 bases, with 14 bases in between.